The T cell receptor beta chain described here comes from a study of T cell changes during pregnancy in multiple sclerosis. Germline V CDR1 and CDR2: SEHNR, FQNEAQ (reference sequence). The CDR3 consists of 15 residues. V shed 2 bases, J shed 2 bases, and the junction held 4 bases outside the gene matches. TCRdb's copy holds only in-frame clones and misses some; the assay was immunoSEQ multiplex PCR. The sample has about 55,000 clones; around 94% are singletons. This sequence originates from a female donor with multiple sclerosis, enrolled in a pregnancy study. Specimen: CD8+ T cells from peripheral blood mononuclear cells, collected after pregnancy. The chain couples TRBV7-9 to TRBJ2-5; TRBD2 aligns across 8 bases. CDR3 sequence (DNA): TGTGCCAGCAGCTTAAGAGCGGGAGTACAAGAGACCCAGTACTTC. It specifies CASSLRAGVQETQYF.